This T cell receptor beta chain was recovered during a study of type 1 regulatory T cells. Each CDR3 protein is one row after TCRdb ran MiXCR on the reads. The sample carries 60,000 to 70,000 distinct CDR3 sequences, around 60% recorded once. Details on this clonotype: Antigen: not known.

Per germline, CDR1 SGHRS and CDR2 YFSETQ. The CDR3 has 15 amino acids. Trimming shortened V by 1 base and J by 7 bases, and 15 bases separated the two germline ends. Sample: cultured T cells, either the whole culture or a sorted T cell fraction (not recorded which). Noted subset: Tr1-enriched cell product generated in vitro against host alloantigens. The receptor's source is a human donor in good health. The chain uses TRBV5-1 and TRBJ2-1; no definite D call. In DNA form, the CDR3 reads TGCGCCAGCAGCTTGAGTGGTCCGGGCGCGAATGAGCAGTTCTTC. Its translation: CASSLSGPGANEQFF.